Shown below are 17 T cell receptor beta chains from a single sample sequenced in a study of T cells in Graves' hyperthyroidism and ophthalmopathy. Amplification yielded TCR beta CDR3 regions, with RNA transcripts as the source. Carried out on the TCR CDR3, a first-round RT-PCR used the HTBI primer set. TCRdb re-called the multiplex PCR reads through MiXCR, storing one row per CDR3 protein. The table has hundreds of thousands of distinct CDR3 sequences, approximately 15% seen once. The sequenced sample was blood. The receptors stem from a woman in her thirties or forties with Graves' ophthalmopathy.

The chain couples TRBV6-1 to TRBJ2-4, with TRBD1 as a possible D gene (6 bases). CDR3 length: 16 residues. The V and J ends lost 3 bases and 6 bases respectively, with 18 bases between them. The germline V gene encodes CDR1 MNHNS and CDR2 SASEGT. The CDR3 DNA follows: TGTGCCAGCAGTGATCAGGGGTATAGGGGCGGAAACATTCAGTACTTC. Translated, it gives CASSDQGYRGGNIQYF.

There are many counts of this clonotype. The rearrangement joins TRBV2 to TRBJ2-2; D is ambiguous. Germline V lookup: CDR1 SNHLY, CDR2 FYNNEI. This CDR3 contains 13 residues. Between the trimmed V and J ends, which lost 2 bases and 6 bases, there was a span of 7 bases. The CDR3 DNA follows: TGTGCCAGCAGTGAACAGGTCTCCGGGGAGCTGTTTTTT. It specifies CASSEQVSGELFF. The whole variable domain, filled in from reference TRBV2 and TRBJ2-2, reads EPEVTQTPSHQVTQMGQEVILRCVPISNHLYFYWYRQILGQKVEFLVSFYNNEISEKSEIFDDQFSVERPDGSNFTLKIRSTKLEDSAMYFCASSEQVSGELFFGEGSRLTVL.

The rearrangement links TRBV28 to TRBJ2-7; 8 bases match TRBD2. V lost 5 bases and J lost 2; bases outside the gene matches: 8. CDR1 and CDR2 (germline): MDHEN, SYDVKM. The CDR3 runs to 15 residues. The CDR3 bases are TGTGCCAGCAGTCAGGTTAGCGGGGCCACCTACGAGCAGTACTTC. It codes for CASSQVSGATYEQYF.

The sample holds many counts of this clonotype. This chain links TRBV6-5 with TRBJ2-2, with 7 bases fitting TRBD1. Trimming removed 5 bases from V and 6 bases from J; junction bases left unmatched: 12. In germline, CDR1 is MNHEY, CDR2 SVGAGI. This CDR3 has 16 residues. CDR3 nucleotides: TGTGCCAGCAGTCTATCGGACAGGATTACTTCCGGGGAGCTGTTTTTT. It is translated as CASSLSDRITSGELFF.

This clonotype was recorded many times. The CDR3, as DNA: TGTGCCAGCAGCTCGGGACTCGGTTACAATGAGCAGTTCTTC. Its protein is CASSSGLGYNEQFF. The gene calls are TRBV7-3 and TRBJ2-1, with a weak D call TRBD2 (6 bases). The CDR3 is 14 amino acids. V lost 4 bases and J lost 4, with 11 bases in between. Germline V gene lookup returns CDR1 SGHTA and CDR2 FQGTGA.

Many counts were recorded for this clonotype. The V call is TRBV14, the J call TRBJ1-2; 9 bases match TRBD1. Germline V gene lookup returns CDR1 SGHDN and CDR2 FVKESK. CDR3 length: 15 amino acids. Trimming at V came to 0 bases and at J to 4 bases, leaving 3 bases not matched to a gene. The CDR3 coding sequence is TGTGCCAGCAGCCAAGAGGGGACAGGGTTCTATGGCTACACCTTC. This codes for CASSQEGTGFYGYTF.

V and J are TRBV12-5 and TRBJ1-5; unclear D gene. The V end was cut by 5 bases, the J end by 7 bases, with 12 bases between. From germline, CDR1 is LGHNT and CDR2 FRNRAP. The CDR3 has 13 amino acids. The DNA for the CDR3 is TGTGCTAGTGGTCGGGATCTTTACCAGCCCCAGCATTTT. It specifies CASGRDLYQPQHF.

The table lists this clonotype with many counts. The chain combines TRBV6-5 with TRBJ1-1; maybe TRBD1 (6 bases). Trimming pared 2 bases from V and 1 base from J, leaving 8 bases between. CDR1 and CDR2 (germline): MNHEY, SVGAGI. The length of the CDR3 is 14 residues. CDR3 in amino acids: CASSYPGANTEAFF. The CDR3 DNA reads as TGTGCCAGCAGTTACCCAGGGGCGAACACTGAAGCTTTCTTT.

The chain has TRBV28 and TRBJ2-7, with TRBD2 matching over 14 bases. Germline trimming cut 5 bases from V and 6 bases from J; bases unmatched to any gene: 9. The germline V gene has CDR1 MDHEN and CDR2 SYDVKM. There are 16 residues in the CDR3. CDR3 protein: CASSLGLAGELSEQYF. The CDR3 DNA reads TGTGCCAGCAGTCTGGGACTAGCGGGAGAGCTATCCGAGCAGTACTTC.

The chain combines TRBV15 with TRBJ1-6; no definite D call. This CDR3 is built from 13 residues. CDR1 and CDR2 from the germline V gene are LNHNV and YYDKDF (reference sequence). V was cut by 8 bases and J by 8 bases, with 13 bases left in between. The CDR3 DNA reads as TGTGCCACCGCCCCAGGACCTGATTCACCCCTCCACTTT. Translating it yields CATAPGPDSPLHF.

This clonotype has ten or more counts. The chain combines TRBV6-5 with TRBJ1-5; maybe TRBD1 (6 bases). The CDR3 is made up of 16 amino acids. V lost 0 bases and J lost 2, with 11 bases in between. Germline assignment: CDR1 MNHEY and CDR2 SVGAGI. CDR3 coding DNA: TGTGCCAGCAGTTACTCGGGAGGGGGTGGCAATCAGCCCCAGCATTTT. Protein product: CASSYSGGGGNQPQHF.

V is TRBV5-1 and J is TRBJ2-2, with D perhaps TRBD1 (5 bases). The CDR3 contains 14 residues. Trimming cost V 4 bases and J 1 base, with 8 bases left between them. Germline CDR1 is SGHRS and CDR2 is YFSETQ. The CDR3 loop is CASSGTGNTGELFF. CDR3 nucleotide sequence: TGCGCCAGCAGCGGAACAGGGAACACCGGGGAGCTGTTTTTT.

This clonotype was observed at least ten times. The V call is TRBV20-1, the J call TRBJ2-7, with TRBD2 matching 7 bases. The J segment lost 3 bases and the V segment lost 0 bases, leaving 8 bases of the junction unmatched. The CDR3 sequence is 15 residues long. CDR1 and CDR2 from the germline V gene are DFQATT and SNEGSKA (reference sequence). CDR3 nucleotide sequence: TGCAGTGCTAGAGATGGCGGGGAGGGGTTCTACGAGCAGTACTTC. This codes for CSARDGGEGFYEQYF.

The rearrangement uses TRBV12-3 or TRBV12-4 and TRBJ2-2; possibly TRBD2 for D (6 bases). The CDR3 spans 13 residues. The germline V and J ends were trimmed by 4 bases and 7 bases, with 10 bases remaining between them. The CDR3, as DNA: TGTGCCAGCAGTTGGGAGGAGGTCGGGGAGCTGTTTTTT. This gives the protein CASSWEEVGELFF.

This clonotype was recorded many times. This chain links TRBV6-1 with TRBJ2-5; TRBD1 or TRBD2 may be the D gene (5 bases each). Germline values: CDR1 MNHNS, CDR2 SASEGT. The CDR3 consists of 16 residues. V was pared by 3 bases and J by 0 bases, with 14 bases between. CDR3 sequence (DNA): TGTGCCAGCAGTGATTGGGGCGGGCCCCACCAAGAGACCCAGTACTTC. It is translated as CASSDWGGPHQETQYF.

In this sample, this clonotype turned up a few times. This chain uses TRBV29-1 with TRBJ2-7; a possible D gene is TRBD2 (5 bases). Germline V gives CDR1 SQVTM, CDR2 ANQGSEA. V was cut by 4 bases and J by 3 bases, with 16 bases left in between. This CDR3 is built from 14 residues. CDR3 protein: CSVAQVERNYEQYF. The CDR3 DNA reads as TGCAGCGTTGCTCAGGTCGAGCGGAACTACGAGCAGTACTTC.

CDR3 DNA: TGTGCCAGCAGCCAAGATGGACAGGGGGGCGGCTACACCTTC. Translating it yields CASSQDGQGGGYTF. The chain carries TRBV3-1 and TRBJ1-2; the match to TRBD1 covers 10 bases. Germline V gives CDR1 LGHDT, CDR2 YNNKEL (reference sequence). The CDR3 is 14 residues long. J gave up 8 bases and V 0 bases, and 3 bases lay outside the gene matches.